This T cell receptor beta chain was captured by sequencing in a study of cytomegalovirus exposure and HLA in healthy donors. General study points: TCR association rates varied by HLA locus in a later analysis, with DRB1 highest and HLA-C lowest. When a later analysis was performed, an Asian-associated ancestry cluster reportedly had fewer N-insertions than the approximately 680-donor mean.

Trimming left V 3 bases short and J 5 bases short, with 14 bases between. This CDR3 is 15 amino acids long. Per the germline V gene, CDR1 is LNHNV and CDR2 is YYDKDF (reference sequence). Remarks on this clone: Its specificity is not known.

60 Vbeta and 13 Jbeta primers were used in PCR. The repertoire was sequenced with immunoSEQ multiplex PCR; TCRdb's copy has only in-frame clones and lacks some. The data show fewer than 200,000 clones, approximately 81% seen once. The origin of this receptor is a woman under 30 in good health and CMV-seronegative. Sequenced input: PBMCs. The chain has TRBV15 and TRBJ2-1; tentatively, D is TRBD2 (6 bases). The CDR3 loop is CATSRAGTPNNEQFF. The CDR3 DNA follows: TGTGCCACCAGCAGGGCCGGGACTCCTAACAATGAGCAGTTCTTC.